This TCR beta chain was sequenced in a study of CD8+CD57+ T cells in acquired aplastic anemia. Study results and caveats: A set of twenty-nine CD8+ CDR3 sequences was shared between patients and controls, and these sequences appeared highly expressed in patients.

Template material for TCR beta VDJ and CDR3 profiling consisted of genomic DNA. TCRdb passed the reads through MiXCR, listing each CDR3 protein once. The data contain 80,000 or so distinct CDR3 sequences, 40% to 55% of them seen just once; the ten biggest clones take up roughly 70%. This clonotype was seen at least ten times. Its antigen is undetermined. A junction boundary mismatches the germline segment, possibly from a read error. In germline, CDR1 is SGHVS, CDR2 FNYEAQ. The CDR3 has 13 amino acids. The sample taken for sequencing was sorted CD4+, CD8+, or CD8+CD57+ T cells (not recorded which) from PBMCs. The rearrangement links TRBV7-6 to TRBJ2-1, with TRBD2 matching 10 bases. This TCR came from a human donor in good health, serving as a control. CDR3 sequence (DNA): TGTGCCAGCAGCCTAGCGGGAGACAATGAGCAGTTCTTC. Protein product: CASSLAGDNEQFF.